This TCR beta chain was captured in a study of shared clonotypes between healthy human individuals. Study at large: Researchers assigned three CD4 naive, three CD4 memory, two CD8 naive and one CD8 memory plate to each donor. General study points: All-four-donor shared clonotypes had higher generation probabilities than non-shared clonotypes did. Rarefaction showed that sequencing of sorted subsets was incomplete (despite large depth). Few donors restricted represented genetic and exposure-history diversity.

Using immunoSEQ multiplex PCR, the repertoire was profiled, and TCRdb retains in-frame clones only, with some absent. The sample yields 2.3 million or so clones, 85% to 95% seen once. To note about this clone: The target antigen is unknown.

Germline V gene data show CDR1 as SGHDN and CDR2 as FVKESK. Trimming took 4 bases from V and 12 from J, leaving 13 bases between them. The CDR3 consists of 12 residues. This clonotype was obtained from a man aged 18 to 35 in good health. Some clones in this sample may be carry-over from other donors' samples. Sequencing input: naive CD4+ T cells from PBMCs. Subset noted: CD45RA+ positively selected. V gene TRBV14 combines with J gene TRBJ2-1; D gene ambiguous. CDR3 DNA: TGTGCCAGCAGCCCCCGCTACGGCGTGCAGTTCTTC. This codes for CASSPRYGVQFF.